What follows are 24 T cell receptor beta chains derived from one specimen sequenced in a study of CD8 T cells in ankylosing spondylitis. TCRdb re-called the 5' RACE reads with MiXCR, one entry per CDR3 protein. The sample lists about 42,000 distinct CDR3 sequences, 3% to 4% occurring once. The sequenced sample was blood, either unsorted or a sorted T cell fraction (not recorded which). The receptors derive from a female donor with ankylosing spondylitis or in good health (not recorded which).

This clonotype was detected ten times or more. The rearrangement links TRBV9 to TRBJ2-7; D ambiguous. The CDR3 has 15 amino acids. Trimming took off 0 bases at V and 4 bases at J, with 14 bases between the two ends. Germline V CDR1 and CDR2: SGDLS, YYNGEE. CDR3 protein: CASSVGFGDRYEQYF. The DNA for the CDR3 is TGTGCCAGCAGCGTAGGTTTTGGGGATAGGTACGAGCAGTACTTC.

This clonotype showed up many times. Written as DNA, the CDR3 is TGTGCCAGCAGCGGAACAGGGTTCTATGGCTACACCTTC. Encoded protein: CASSGTGFYGYTF. The chain has TRBV9 and TRBJ1-2; possible D gene TRBD1, 6 bases. Germline loops: CDR1 SGDLS, CDR2 YYNGEE. V was shortened by 3 bases and J by 4 bases, with 10 bases between the two germline ends. The CDR3 extends over 13 amino acids. Looking up the rest from reference TRBV9 and TRBJ1-2 gives the full variable domain: DSGVTQTPKHLITATGQRVTLRCSPRSGDLSVYWYQQSLDQGLQFLIQYYNGEERAKGNILERFSAQQFPDLHSELNLSSLELGDSALYFCASSGTGFYGYTFGSGTRLTVV.

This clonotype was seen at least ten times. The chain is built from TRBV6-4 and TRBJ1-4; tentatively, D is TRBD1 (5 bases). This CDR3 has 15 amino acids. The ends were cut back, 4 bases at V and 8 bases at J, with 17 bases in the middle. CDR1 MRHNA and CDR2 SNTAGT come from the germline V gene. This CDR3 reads CASSGRASGGEKLFF. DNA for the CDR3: TGTGCCAGCAGTGGTCGGGCCAGCGGGGGAGAAAAACTGTTTTTT.

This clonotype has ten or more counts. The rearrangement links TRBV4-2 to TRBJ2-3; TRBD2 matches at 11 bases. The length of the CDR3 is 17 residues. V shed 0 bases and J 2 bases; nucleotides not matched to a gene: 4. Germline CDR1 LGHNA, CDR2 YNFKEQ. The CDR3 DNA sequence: TGTGCCAGCAGCCAAGATCTAGCGGGGGGACCCACAGATACGCAGTATTTT. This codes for CASSQDLAGGPTDTQYF.

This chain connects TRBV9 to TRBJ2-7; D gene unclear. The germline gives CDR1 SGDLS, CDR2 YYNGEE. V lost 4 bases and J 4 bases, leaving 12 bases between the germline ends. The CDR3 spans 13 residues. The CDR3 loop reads CASSSEDHYEQYF. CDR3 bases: TGTGCCAGCAGCTCTGAGGACCATTACGAGCAGTACTTC.

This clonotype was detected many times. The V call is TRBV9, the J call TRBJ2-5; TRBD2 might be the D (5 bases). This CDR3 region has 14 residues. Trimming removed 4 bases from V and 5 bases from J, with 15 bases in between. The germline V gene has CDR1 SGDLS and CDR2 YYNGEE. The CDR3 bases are TGTGCCAGCAGCCCAGGACTCGACGGGGAGACCCAGTACTTC. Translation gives CASSPGLDGETQYF. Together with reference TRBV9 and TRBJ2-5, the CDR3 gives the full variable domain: DSGVTQTPKHLITATGQRVTLRCSPRSGDLSVYWYQQSLDQGLQFLIQYYNGEERAKGNILERFSAQQFPDLHSELNLSSLELGDSALYFCASSPGLDGETQYFGPGTRLLVL.

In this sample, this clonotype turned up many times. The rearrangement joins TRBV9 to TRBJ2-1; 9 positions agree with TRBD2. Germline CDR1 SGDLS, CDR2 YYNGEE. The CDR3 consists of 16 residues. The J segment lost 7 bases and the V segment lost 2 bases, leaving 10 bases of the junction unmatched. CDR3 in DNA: TGTGCCAGCAGCGTCAGTAGTCGCGGGGGGGGAAATGAGCAGTTCTTC. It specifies CASSVSSRGGGNEQFF. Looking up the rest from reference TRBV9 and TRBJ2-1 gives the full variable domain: DSGVTQTPKHLITATGQRVTLRCSPRSGDLSVYWYQQSLDQGLQFLIQYYNGEERAKGNILERFSAQQFPDLHSELNLSSLELGDSALYFCASSVSSRGGGNEQFFGPGTRLTVL.

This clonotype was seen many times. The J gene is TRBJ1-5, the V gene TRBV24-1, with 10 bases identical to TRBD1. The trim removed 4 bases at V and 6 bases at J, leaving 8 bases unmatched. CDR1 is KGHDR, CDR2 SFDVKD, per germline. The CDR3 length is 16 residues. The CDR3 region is CATSDHDRGQGQPQHF. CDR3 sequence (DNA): TGTGCCACCAGTGACCACGACAGGGGGCAGGGTCAGCCCCAGCATTTT.

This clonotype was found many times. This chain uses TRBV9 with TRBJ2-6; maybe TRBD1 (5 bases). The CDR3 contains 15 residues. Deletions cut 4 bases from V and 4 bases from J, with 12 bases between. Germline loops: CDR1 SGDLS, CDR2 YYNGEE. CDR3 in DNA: TGTGCCAGCAGCTCTCAGGGTGCAGGGGCCAACGTCCTGACTTTC. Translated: CASSSQGAGANVLTF.

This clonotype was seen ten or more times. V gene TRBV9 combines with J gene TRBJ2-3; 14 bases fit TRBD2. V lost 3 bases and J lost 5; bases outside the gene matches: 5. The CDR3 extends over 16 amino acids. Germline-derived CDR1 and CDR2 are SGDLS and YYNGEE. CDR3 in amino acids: CASSDRLAGGLDTQYF. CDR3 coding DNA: TGTGCCAGCAGCGACCGACTAGCGGGGGGGTTAGATACGCAGTATTTT.

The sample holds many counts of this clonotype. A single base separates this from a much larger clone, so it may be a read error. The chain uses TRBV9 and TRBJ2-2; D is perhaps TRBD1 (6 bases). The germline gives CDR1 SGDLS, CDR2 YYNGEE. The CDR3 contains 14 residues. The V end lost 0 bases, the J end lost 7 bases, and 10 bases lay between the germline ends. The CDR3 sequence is CASSVARGIGELFF. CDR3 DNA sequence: TGTGCCAGCAGCGTAGCTAGGGGGATCGGGGAGCTGTTTTTT.

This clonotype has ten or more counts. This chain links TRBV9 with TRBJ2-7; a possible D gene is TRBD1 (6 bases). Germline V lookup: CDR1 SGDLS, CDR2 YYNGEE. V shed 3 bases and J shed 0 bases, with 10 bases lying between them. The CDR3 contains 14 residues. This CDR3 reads CASSGTESSYEQYF. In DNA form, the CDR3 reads TGTGCCAGCAGCGGGACAGAAAGCTCCTACGAGCAGTACTTC. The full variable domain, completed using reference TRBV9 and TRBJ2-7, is DSGVTQTPKHLITATGQRVTLRCSPRSGDLSVYWYQQSLDQGLQFLIQYYNGEERAKGNILERFSAQQFPDLHSELNLSSLELGDSALYFCASSGTESSYEQYFGPGTRLTVT.

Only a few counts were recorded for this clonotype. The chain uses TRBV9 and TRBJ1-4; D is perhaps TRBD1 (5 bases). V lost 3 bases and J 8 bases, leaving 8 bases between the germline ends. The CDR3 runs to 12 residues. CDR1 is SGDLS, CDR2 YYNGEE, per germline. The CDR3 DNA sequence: TGTGCCAGCAGCGACCGGGACGAAAAACTGTTTTTT. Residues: CASSDRDEKLFF. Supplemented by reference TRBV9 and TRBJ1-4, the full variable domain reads DSGVTQTPKHLITATGQRVTLRCSPRSGDLSVYWYQQSLDQGLQFLIQYYNGEERAKGNILERFSAQQFPDLHSELNLSSLELGDSALYFCASSDRDEKLFFGSGTQLSVL.

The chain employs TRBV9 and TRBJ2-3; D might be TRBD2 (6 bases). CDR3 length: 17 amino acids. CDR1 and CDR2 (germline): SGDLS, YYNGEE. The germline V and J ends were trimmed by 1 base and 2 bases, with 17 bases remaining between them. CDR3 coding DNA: TGTGCCAGCAGCGTAACCGGGGGACCCGGGGTCACAGATACGCAGTATTTT. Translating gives CASSVTGGPGVTDTQYF.

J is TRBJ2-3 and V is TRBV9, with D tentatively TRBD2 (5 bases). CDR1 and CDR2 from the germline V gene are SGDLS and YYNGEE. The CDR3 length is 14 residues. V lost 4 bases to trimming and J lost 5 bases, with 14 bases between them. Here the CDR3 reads CASSRDERRDTQYF. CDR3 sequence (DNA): TGTGCCAGCAGCCGGGATGAGAGGCGAGATACGCAGTATTTT.

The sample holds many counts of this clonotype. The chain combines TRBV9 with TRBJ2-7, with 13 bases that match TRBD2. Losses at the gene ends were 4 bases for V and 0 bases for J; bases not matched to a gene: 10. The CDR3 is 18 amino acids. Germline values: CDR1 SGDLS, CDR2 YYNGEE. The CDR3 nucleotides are TGTGCCAGCAGCACAAACCCGGGACTAGCGGGGATCTCCTACGAGCAGTACTTC. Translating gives CASSTNPGLAGISYEQYF.

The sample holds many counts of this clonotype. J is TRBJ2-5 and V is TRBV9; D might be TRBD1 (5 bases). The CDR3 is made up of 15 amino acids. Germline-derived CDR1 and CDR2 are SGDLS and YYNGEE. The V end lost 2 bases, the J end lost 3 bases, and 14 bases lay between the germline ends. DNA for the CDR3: TGTGCCAGCAGCGTCGCCCCCAGGGCAGAAGAGACCCAGTACTTC. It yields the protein CASSVAPRAEETQYF.

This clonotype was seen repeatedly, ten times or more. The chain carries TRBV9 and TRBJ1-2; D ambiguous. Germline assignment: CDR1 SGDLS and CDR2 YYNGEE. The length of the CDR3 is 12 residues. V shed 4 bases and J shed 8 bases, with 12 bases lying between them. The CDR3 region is CASSNDETGYTF. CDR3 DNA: TGTGCCAGCAGCAATGATGAGACCGGCTACACCTTC.

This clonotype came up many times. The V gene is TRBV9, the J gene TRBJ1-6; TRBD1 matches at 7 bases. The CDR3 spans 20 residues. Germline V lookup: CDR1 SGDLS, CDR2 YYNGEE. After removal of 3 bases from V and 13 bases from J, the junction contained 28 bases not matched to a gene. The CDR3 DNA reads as TGTGCCAGCAGCGAAGCGGAACCCGGGGCGGGGGACAGTTTAGGTTTGCCCCTCCACTTT. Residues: CASSEAEPGAGDSLGLPLHF.

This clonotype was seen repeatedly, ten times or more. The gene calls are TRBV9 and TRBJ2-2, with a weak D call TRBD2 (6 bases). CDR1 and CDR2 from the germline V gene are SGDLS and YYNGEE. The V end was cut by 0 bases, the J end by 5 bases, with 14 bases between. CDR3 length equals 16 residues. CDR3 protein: CASSVEGGIATGELFF. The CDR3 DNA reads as TGTGCCAGCAGCGTAGAGGGCGGGATCGCTACCGGGGAGCTGTTTTTT.

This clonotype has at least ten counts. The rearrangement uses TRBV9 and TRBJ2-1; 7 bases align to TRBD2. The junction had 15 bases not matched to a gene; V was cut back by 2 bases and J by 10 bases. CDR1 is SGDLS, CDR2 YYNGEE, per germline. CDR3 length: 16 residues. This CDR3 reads CASSVATSPRSSEQFF. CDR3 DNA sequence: TGTGCCAGCAGCGTCGCGACTAGCCCAAGAAGTTCGGAGCAGTTCTTC.

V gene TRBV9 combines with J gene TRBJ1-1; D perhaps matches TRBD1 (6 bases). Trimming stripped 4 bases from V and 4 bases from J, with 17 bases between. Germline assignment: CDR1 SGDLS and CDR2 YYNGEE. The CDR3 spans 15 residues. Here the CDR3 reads CASSSGTPWGTEAFF. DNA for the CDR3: TGTGCCAGCAGCTCAGGGACACCCTGGGGCACTGAAGCTTTCTTT.

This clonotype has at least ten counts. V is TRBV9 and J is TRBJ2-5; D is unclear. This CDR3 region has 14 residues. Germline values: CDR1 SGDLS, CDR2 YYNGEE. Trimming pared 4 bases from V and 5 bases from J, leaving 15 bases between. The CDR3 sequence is CASSPGDPQETQYF. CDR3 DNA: TGTGCCAGCAGCCCGGGCGACCCCCAGGAGACCCAGTACTTC.

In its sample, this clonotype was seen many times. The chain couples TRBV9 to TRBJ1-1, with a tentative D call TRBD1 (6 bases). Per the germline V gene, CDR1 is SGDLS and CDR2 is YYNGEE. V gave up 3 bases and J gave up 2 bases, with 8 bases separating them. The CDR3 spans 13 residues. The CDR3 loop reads CASSDRVNTEAFF. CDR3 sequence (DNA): TGTGCCAGCAGCGACAGGGTCAACACTGAAGCTTTCTTT.